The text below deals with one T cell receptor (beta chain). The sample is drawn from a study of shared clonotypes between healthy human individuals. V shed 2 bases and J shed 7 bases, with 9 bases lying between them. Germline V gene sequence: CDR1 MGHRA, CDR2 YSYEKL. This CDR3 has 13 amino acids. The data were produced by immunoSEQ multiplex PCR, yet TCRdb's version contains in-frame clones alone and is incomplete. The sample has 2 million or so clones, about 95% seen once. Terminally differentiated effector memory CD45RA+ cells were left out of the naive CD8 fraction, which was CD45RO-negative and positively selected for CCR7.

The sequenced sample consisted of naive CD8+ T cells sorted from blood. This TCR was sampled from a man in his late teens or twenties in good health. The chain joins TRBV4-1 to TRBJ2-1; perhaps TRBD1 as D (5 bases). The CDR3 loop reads CASSQPDINEQFF. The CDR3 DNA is TGCGCCAGCAGCCAACCGGACATAAATGAGCAGTTCTTC.